This is a list of T cell receptor beta chains from one sample in a study of sequential checkpoint blockade in melanoma. Clones were sequenced by immunoSEQ multiplex PCR, and TCRdb holds only the in-frame ones, with some missing. The table records roughly 2,800 clones, 15% to 20% of them present only once. The source was tumor tissue (inferred from file names), collected from a patient given nivolumab and ipilimumab in sequence. These receptors all stem from a human donor with melanoma. The CDR3 runs from the conserved cysteine through the conserved F or W. The D gene is left open where the match is weak. Rows give clone size only sometimes, using once, few, many, or a class for an expanded clone.

j_call clone_size d_call v_call cdr3_aa cdr3_nt
TRBJ2-7 NA NA TRBV12-5 CASGQPGPMGEQYF TGTGCTAGTGGACAACCGGGACCCATGGGCGAGCAGTACTTC
TRBJ1-5 few TRBD1 TRBV28 CASSLAQGSGQPQHF TGTGCCAGCAGTTTGGCACAGGGGTCTGGGCAGCCCCAGCATTTT
TRBJ1-1 many TRBD1 TRBV11-3 CASSLGQGVNTEAFF TGTGCCAGCAGCTTGGGTCAGGGGGTGAACACTGAAGCTTTCTTT
TRBJ2-7 few TRBD1 TRBV30 CAWRKPGQGRGYEQYF TGTGCCTGGAGGAAGCCGGGACAGGGAAGAGGCTACGAGCAGTACTTC
TRBJ2-2 NA NA TRBV5-1 CASSLELVENTGELFF TGCGCCAGCAGCTTGGAATTGGTGGAGAACACCGGGGAGCTGTTTTTT
TRBJ2-1 NA TRBD2 TRBV19 CASSRGRADEQFF TGTGCCAGTAGTAGGGGGAGGGCGGATGAGCAGTTCTTC
TRBJ2-1 NA NA TRBV6-8 CASSRTLASSFNNEQFF TGTGCCAGCAGCCGTACTCTAGCATCCAGCTTTAACAATGAGCAGTTCTTC
TRBJ1-2 NA NA TRBV9 CASSLVEDGYTF TGTGCCAGCAGTTTAGTGGAGGATGGCTACACCTTC
TRBJ1-5 few NA TRBV6-8 CASSSVFNQPQHF TGTGCCAGCAGTTCAGTGTTCAATCAGCCCCAGCATTTT
TRBJ2-1 few NA TRBV12-2 CASRLRREGRDEQFF TGTGCAAGTCGCTTAAGGAGGGAGGGCCGCGATGAGCAGTTCTTC
TRBJ1-2 many NA TRBV6-8 CASTTQGNYGYTF TGTGCCAGCACTACACAGGGAAACTATGGCTACACCTTC
TRBJ1-1 many NA TRBV7-1 CASQTGPNTEAFF TGTGCCAGCCAAACCGGGCCGAACACTGAAGCTTTCTTT
TRBJ1-1 few TRBD1 TRBV6-8 CASSYLPGQGNTEAFF TGTGCCAGCAGTTACTTACCGGGACAGGGGAACACTGAAGCTTTCTTT
TRBJ2-5 NA TRBD1 TRBV6-8 CASSYPGTVQETQYF TGTGCCAGCAGTTACCCAGGGACAGTTCAAGAGACCCAGTACTTC
TRBJ2-2 medium-sized NA TRBV11-3 CASTMRASAAPAELFF TGTGCCAGCACCATGAGGGCTAGCGCTGCACCGGCGGAGCTGTTTTTT
TRBJ2-3 few NA TRBV6-8 CASSPRLGDTQYF TGTGCCAGCAGTCCGAGACTCGGAGATACGCAGTATTTT
TRBJ2-6 NA TRBD1 TRBV6-8 CASSTRTGGYSSGANVLTF TGTGCCAGCAGTACTCGGACAGGGGGGTATAGCTCTGGGGCCAACGTCCTGACTTTC
TRBJ2-2 medium-sized TRBD2 TRBV11-3 CASSSSAGVTGELFF TGTGCCAGCAGCTCCTCCGCGGGAGTCACCGGGGAGCTGTTTTTT
TRBJ1-2 NA NA TRBV30 CGGRANYGYTF TGTGGGGGGAGAGCTAACTATGGCTACACCTTC
TRBJ2-2 medium-sized TRBD1 TRBV11-3 CASSIRGQGTTGELFF TGTGCCAGCAGCATCCGGGGACAGGGGACCACCGGGGAGCTGTTTTTT
TRBJ2-7 large TRBD1 TRBV6-8 CASSGTGGQGEQYF TGTGCCAGCAGTGGGACAGGGGGCCAAGGCGAGCAGTACTTC
TRBJ1-5 medium-sized NA TRBV11-3 CASRETVGAQPQHF TGTGCCAGCAGAGAGACAGTGGGGGCTCAGCCCCAGCATTTT
TRBJ2-1 few NA TRBV11-3 CASSPGYAHNEQFF TGTGCCAGCAGCCCCGGATACGCCCACAATGAGCAGTTCTTC
TRBJ2-7 NA NA TRBV30 CAWSRGHFYEQYF TGTGCCTGGAGTCGGGGCCACTTCTACGAGCAGTACTTC
TRBJ2-7 NA NA TRBV18 CASSPLPRSSSYEQYF TGTGCCAGCTCACCCCTGCCCCGGTCTAGCTCTTACGAGCAGTACTTC
TRBJ2-7 NA TRBD1 TRBV18 CASSLGQGGSYEQYF TGTGCCAGCTCACTGGGACAGGGGGGATCCTACGAGCAGTACTTC
TRBJ2-5 many TRBD1 TRBV11-3 CASSLRDRGLPTQYF TGTGCCAGCAGCTTAAGAGACAGGGGCCTGCCGACCCAGTACTTC
TRBJ2-1 once TRBD2 TRBV29-1 CSAGTSYNEQFF TGCAGCGCCGGGACTAGCTACAATGAGCAGTTCTTC
TRBJ2-3 NA NA TRBV29-1 CSASSGTTDTQYF TGCAGCGCCTCCTCAGGGACCACAGATACGCAGTATTTT
TRBJ1-6 NA TRBD1 TRBV6-8 CAIRQGNSPLHF TGTGCCATTCGACAGGGAAATTCACCCCTCCACTTT
TRBJ2-1 large TRBD2 TRBV19 CASSFGRNEQFF TGTGCCAGTAGTTTCGGGAGGAATGAGCAGTTCTTC
TRBJ2-7 once NA TRBV5-1 CASSLVVGGSSTYEQYF TGCGCCAGCAGCTTGGTCGTAGGGGGGAGTTCCACCTACGAGCAGTACTTC
TRBJ2-7 large TRBD1 TRBV11-3 CASRSGQGVYEQYF TGTGCCAGCAGATCGGGACAGGGGGTGTACGAGCAGTACTTC
TRBJ1-2 medium-sized NA TRBV28 CASSLWDSNYGYTF TGTGCCAGCAGTTTATGGGACAGTAACTATGGCTACACCTTC
TRBJ2-4 many NA TRBV6-8 CASSFLQGGIQYF TGTGCCAGCAGTTTCCTACAGGGAGGCATTCAGTACTTC
TRBJ2-3 few NA TRBV6-8 CASSPGASTDTQYF TGTGCCAGCAGCCCGGGGGCTAGCACAGATACGCAGTATTTT
TRBJ1-2 NA TRBD1 TRBV5-1 CASSLRPGTDYGYTF TGCGCCAGCAGCTTGCGGCCTGGGACAGACTATGGCTACACCTTC
TRBJ2-5 many NA TRBV6-8 CASSYGQGGETQYF TGTGCCAGCAGTTACGGACAGGGAGGGGAGACCCAGTACTTC
TRBJ2-3 few TRBD2 TRBV6-8 CASSSGTSGGATDTQYF TGTGCCAGCAGTTCGGGGACTAGCGGGGGGGCCACAGATACGCAGTATTTT
TRBJ1-2 many TRBD1 TRBV6-8 CASSPPGQAYGYTF TGTGCCAGCAGTCCTCCGGGACAGGCTTATGGCTACACCTTC
TRBJ2-1 few NA TRBV5-1 CASSYIRGPNNEQFF TGCGCCAGCAGTTATATCAGGGGACCAAACAATGAGCAGTTCTTC
TRBJ1-5 NA NA TRBV6-8 CASIPRWDSNQPQHF TGTGCCAGCATACCCCGATGGGATAGCAATCAGCCCCAGCATTTT
TRBJ1-5 few NA TRBV11-3 CASSIGHLSNQPQHF TGTGCCAGCAGCATCGGACACCTTAGCAATCAGCCCCAGCATTTT
TRBJ2-7 few TRBD2 TRBV29-1 CSVELGGYEQYF TGCAGCGTTGAACTGGGGGGGTACGAGCAGTACTTC
TRBJ2-5 large NA TRBV14 CASSHWGGETQYF TGTGCCAGCAGCCATTGGGGCGGGGAGACCCAGTACTTC